This T cell receptor (beta chain) was recorded in a study of T-cell reconstitution after alpha-beta-depleted transplantation in children. As it was prepared, the TCRbeta library received unique molecular identifiers. Each CDR3 protein gets one entry after TCRdb re-called the PCR reads with MiXCR. This table holds a few hundred thousand distinct CDR3 sequences, roughly 13% found once. This CDR3 is 16 amino acids long. The trim removed 4 bases at V and 4 bases at J, leaving 10 bases unmatched. The sample consisted of PBMCs, mostly from graft donor cells, taken 360 days after TCRalphabeta/CD19-depleted stem cell transplant. This chain links TRBV12-3 or TRBV12-4 with TRBJ1-5; 7 nucleotides align to TRBD1. This TCR came from a male patient younger than 18 who had a stem cell transplant for acute myeloid leukemia, so the T cells may come from the graft donor. The CDR3 DNA reads TGTGCCAGCAGTTCACCCCGGGACAGAGAGAATCAGCCCCAGCATTTT. Protein: CASSSPRDRENQPQHF.